A selection of T cell receptor beta chains follows, all from one sample in a study of siplizumab effects on memory and regulatory T cells. The table came from immunoSEQ multiplex PCR; TCRdb's copy has only in-frame clones and leaves some out. Of about 100,000 clones in the sample, just under 95% are singletons; the top ten hold approximately 1.2%. Source material: non-Treg CD4+ T cells sorted from blood. The receptors here all came from a human donor in good health. Both conserved end residues are part of each CDR3. D genes are given only for firm matches. Rows give clone size only sometimes, using once, few, many, or a class for an expanded clone.

j_gene: TRBJ1-1
abundance: .
d_gene: .
v_gene: TRBV6-5
CDR3nt: TGTGCCAGCAGTTACCTCTGGGGCATGAACACTGAAGCTTTCTTT
CDR3aa: CASSYLWGMNTEAFF

j_gene: TRBJ1-4
abundance: .
d_gene: .
v_gene: TRBV5-1
CDR3nt: TGCGCCAGCAGTCAACCCCGGGGACTGTTTTTT
CDR3aa: CASSQPRGLFF

j_gene: TRBJ2-3
abundance: .
d_gene: TRBD2
v_gene: TRBV2
CDR3nt: TGTGCCAGCAACTTGGGCGGTAGCGGGAGTACGGATACGCAGTATTTT
CDR3aa: CASNLGGSGSTDTQYF

j_gene: TRBJ1-5
abundance: .
d_gene: .
v_gene: TRBV18
CDR3nt: TGTGCCAGCTCACCTTTTGGGGGCGATGGCAATCAGCCCCAGCATTTT
CDR3aa: CASSPFGGDGNQPQHF

j_gene: TRBJ2-3
abundance: .
d_gene: TRBD1
v_gene: TRBV18
CDR3nt: TGTGCCAGCTCACCACTAAGGATGGGAGGGACAGGGCGCACAGATACGCAGTATTTT
CDR3aa: CASSPLRMGGTGRTDTQYF

j_gene: TRBJ2-5
abundance: .
d_gene: TRBD1
v_gene: TRBV27
CDR3nt: TGTGCCAGCAGTGGGGGTACAGGGGCCCCCCAAGAGACCCAGTACTTC
CDR3aa: CASSGGTGAPQETQYF

j_gene: TRBJ2-5
abundance: .
d_gene: .
v_gene: TRBV25-1
CDR3nt: TGTGCCAGCAGTGAATCTGGAGGGACACTCCAAGAGACCCAGTACTTC
CDR3aa: CASSESGGTLQETQYF

j_gene: TRBJ2-3
abundance: once
d_gene: .
v_gene: TRBV29-1
CDR3nt: TGCAGCGTGGCGACAGGTCCAGATACGCAGTATTTT
CDR3aa: CSVATGPDTQYF

j_gene: TRBJ1-1
abundance: .
d_gene: .
v_gene: TRBV5-1
CDR3nt: TGCGCCAGCAGCCCCTTTGGGGATTTGAACACTGAAGCTTTCTTT
CDR3aa: CASSPFGDLNTEAFF

j_gene: TRBJ2-3
abundance: .
d_gene: .
v_gene: TRBV7-6
CDR3nt: TGTGCCAGCAGCTACACCCCGGGCCTTAAGCGGAGAGATACGCAGTATTTT
CDR3aa: CASSYTPGLKRRDTQYF

j_gene: TRBJ2-2
abundance: .
d_gene: .
v_gene: TRBV27
CDR3nt: TGTGCCAGCAGCCTCCGGCCGGGGGCGGGCGGAAACACCGGGGAGCTGTTTTTT
CDR3aa: CASSLRPGAGGNTGELFF

j_gene: TRBJ1-5
abundance: .
d_gene: TRBD1
v_gene: TRBV19
CDR3nt: TGTGCCAGCTCGTACAGCAGGGGGTATTATGTAGGCAATCAGCCCCAGCATTTT
CDR3aa: CASSYSRGYYVGNQPQHF

j_gene: TRBJ2-1
abundance: once
d_gene: .
v_gene: TRBV5-1
CDR3nt: TGCGCCAGCAGCTTGGGACCCACAAATGAGCAGTTCTTC
CDR3aa: CASSLGPTNEQFF

j_gene: TRBJ2-7
abundance: .
d_gene: .
v_gene: TRBV5-8
CDR3nt: TGTGCCAGCAGGTCGGTATTTCGAGTCTACGAGCAGTACTTC
CDR3aa: CASRSVFRVYEQYF

j_gene: TRBJ1-5
abundance: .
d_gene: .
v_gene: TRBV7-8
CDR3nt: TGTGCCAGCAGCTATGACAGATTGAATCAGCCCCAGCATTTT
CDR3aa: CASSYDRLNQPQHF

j_gene: TRBJ1-2
abundance: .
d_gene: .
v_gene: TRBV30
CDR3nt: TGTGCCTGGGGGATGGGGGGACTATATGGCTACACCTTC
CDR3aa: CAWGMGGLYGYTF

j_gene: TRBJ2-5
abundance: .
d_gene: TRBD2
v_gene: TRBV27
CDR3nt: TGTGCCAGCAGTTTATCTCCGGTTTCGACTAGCGGGTTCCAAGAGACCCAGTACTTC
CDR3aa: CASSLSPVSTSGFQETQYF

j_gene: TRBJ1-2
abundance: .
d_gene: TRBD1
v_gene: TRBV6-5
CDR3nt: TGTGCCAGCAGATCCCGGGACAGCTATGGCTACACCTTC
CDR3aa: CASRSRDSYGYTF

j_gene: TRBJ1-2
abundance: .
d_gene: .
v_gene: TRBV9
CDR3nt: TGTGCCAGCAGCGTAGGATTGACAGGCCCGGACTATGGCTACACCTTC
CDR3aa: CASSVGLTGPDYGYTF

j_gene: TRBJ1-2
abundance: .
d_gene: .
v_gene: TRBV28
CDR3nt: TGTGCCAGCACTACAAGCCGAAACTATGGCTACACCTTC
CDR3aa: CASTTSRNYGYTF

j_gene: TRBJ2-1
abundance: .
d_gene: .
v_gene: TRBV30
CDR3nt: TGTGCCTGGAAAGATTACAATGAGCAGTTCTTC
CDR3aa: CAWKDYNEQFF

j_gene: TRBJ1-3
abundance: .
d_gene: .
v_gene: TRBV28
CDR3nt: TGTGCCAGCAGTTTGTTGACAGCCCGAAACACCATATATTTT
CDR3aa: CASSLLTARNTIYF

j_gene: TRBJ2-5
abundance: .
d_gene: .
v_gene: TRBV7-2
CDR3nt: TGTGCCAGCAGCTTAAGGAGGCAGCCATCTGTGACCCAGTACTTC
CDR3aa: CASSLRRQPSVTQYF

j_gene: TRBJ1-1
abundance: .
d_gene: .
v_gene: TRBV28
CDR3nt: TGTGCCAGCCTCCAAGGGACTGAAGCTTTCTTT
CDR3aa: CASLQGTEAFF

j_gene: TRBJ2-1
abundance: .
d_gene: .
v_gene: TRBV11-1
CDR3nt: TGTGCCAGCAGCTTGCAGGTGGGCTCCTACAATGAGCAGTTCTTC
CDR3aa: CASSLQVGSYNEQFF

j_gene: TRBJ2-1
abundance: .
d_gene: .
v_gene: TRBV27
CDR3nt: TGTGCCAGCAGTTTCACGAAGACTGTTTCCTACAATGAGCAGTTCTTC
CDR3aa: CASSFTKTVSYNEQFF

j_gene: TRBJ2-6
abundance: .
d_gene: TRBD2
v_gene: TRBV19
CDR3nt: TGTGCCAGTAGTACACTTCTAGCGGAGGGCTCTGGGGCCAACGTCCTGACTTTC
CDR3aa: CASSTLLAEGSGANVLTF

j_gene: TRBJ1-5
abundance: .
d_gene: .
v_gene: TRBV18
CDR3nt: TGTGCCAGCTCACCTCCGGGGGGTTCGGGTCGATACGATCAGCCCCAGCATTTT
CDR3aa: CASSPPGGSGRYDQPQHF

j_gene: TRBJ2-1
abundance: once
d_gene: TRBD2
v_gene: TRBV7-2
CDR3nt: TGTGCCAGCAGCCCCCCCGGGACTAGCGGGCGCAAGAATGAGCAGTTCTTC
CDR3aa: CASSPPGTSGRKNEQFF

j_gene: TRBJ1-3
abundance: .
d_gene: .
v_gene: TRBV7-9
CDR3nt: TGTGCCAGCAGGATTAGTAGGGGATCTGGAAACACCATATATTTT
CDR3aa: CASRISRGSGNTIYF

j_gene: TRBJ2-5
abundance: .
d_gene: .
v_gene: TRBV18
CDR3nt: TGTGCCAGCTCACCACTGGCCCAACGGGGCCAAGAGACCCAGTACTTC
CDR3aa: CASSPLAQRGQETQYF

j_gene: TRBJ1-3
abundance: .
d_gene: .
v_gene: TRBV5-1
CDR3nt: TGCGCCAGCAGGGAGGACAGTAACCCTGGAAACACCATATATTTT
CDR3aa: CASREDSNPGNTIYF

j_gene: TRBJ1-4
abundance: .
d_gene: TRBD1
v_gene: TRBV6-5
CDR3nt: TGTGCCAGCAGTGGGGACAGGGCTTCTAATGAAAAACTGTTTTTT
CDR3aa: CASSGDRASNEKLFF

j_gene: TRBJ1-1
abundance: .
d_gene: .
v_gene: TRBV11-2
CDR3nt: TGTGCCAGCAGCTTACAGAGGAACACTGAAGCTTTCTTT
CDR3aa: CASSLQRNTEAFF

j_gene: TRBJ1-4
abundance: .
d_gene: TRBD1
v_gene: TRBV7-8
CDR3nt: TGTGCCAGCAGCTTCCGGGACAGTAATGAAAAACTGTTTTTT
CDR3aa: CASSFRDSNEKLFF

j_gene: TRBJ2-1
abundance: .
d_gene: .
v_gene: TRBV6-4
CDR3nt: TGTGCCAGCAGTGAGGGCCAGGGAGCCTACAATGAGCAGTTCTTC
CDR3aa: CASSEGQGAYNEQFF

j_gene: TRBJ1-5
abundance: .
d_gene: .
v_gene: TRBV5-4
CDR3nt: TGTGCCAGCAGCTTGGGGGGGGCCAATCAGCCCCAGCATTTT
CDR3aa: CASSLGGANQPQHF

j_gene: TRBJ2-1
abundance: .
d_gene: TRBD2
v_gene: TRBV15
CDR3nt: TGTGCCACCAGCAGAACACACACTAGCGGATTTGAGCAGTTCTTC
CDR3aa: CATSRTHTSGFEQFF

j_gene: TRBJ2-5
abundance: .
d_gene: .
v_gene: TRBV6-5
CDR3nt: TGTGCCAGCAGTTACACACAAATACAAGAGACCCAGTACTTC
CDR3aa: CASSYTQIQETQYF

j_gene: TRBJ1-1
abundance: .
d_gene: .
v_gene: TRBV30
CDR3nt: TGTGCCTGGAGGAAAGAAACAAACACTGAAGCTTTCTTT
CDR3aa: CAWRKETNTEAFF

j_gene: TRBJ1-2
abundance: .
d_gene: .
v_gene: TRBV5-8
CDR3nt: TGTGCCAGCAGCTTATCATTAGGGGTGGGCCTCCATGGCTACACCTTC
CDR3aa: CASSLSLGVGLHGYTF

j_gene: TRBJ2-2
abundance: .
d_gene: TRBD1
v_gene: TRBV5-1
CDR3nt: TGCGCCAGCAGGGACAGGGGGATTACCGGGGAGCTGTTTTTT
CDR3aa: CASRDRGITGELFF

j_gene: TRBJ2-3
abundance: .
d_gene: TRBD2
v_gene: TRBV10-1
CDR3nt: TGCGCCAGCAGTGAAACTAGCGGGACCACAGATACGCAGTATTTT
CDR3aa: CASSETSGTTDTQYF

j_gene: TRBJ2-4
abundance: .
d_gene: .
v_gene: TRBV9
CDR3nt: TGTGCCAGCAGCCCACGGGGAGGAGGTTTAGCCAAAAACATTCAGTACTTC
CDR3aa: CASSPRGGGLAKNIQYF

j_gene: TRBJ2-7
abundance: .
d_gene: .
v_gene: TRBV30
CDR3nt: TGTGCCTGGAGAAGGGGGTCCTACGAGCAGTACTTC
CDR3aa: CAWRRGSYEQYF

j_gene: TRBJ2-5
abundance: .
d_gene: .
v_gene: TRBV29-1
CDR3nt: TGCAGCGTTGAGAGGGGTTCGGTGGACTCGAGGGAGACCCAGTACTTC
CDR3aa: CSVERGSVDSRETQYF

j_gene: TRBJ2-1
abundance: .
d_gene: TRBD2
v_gene: TRBV27
CDR3nt: TGTGCCAGCAGTAAAAGACTAGCGGGAGTCTTTAAAAATGAGCAGTTCTTC
CDR3aa: CASSKRLAGVFKNEQFF

j_gene: TRBJ2-3
abundance: .
d_gene: .
v_gene: TRBV28
CDR3nt: TGTGCCAGCAGTTTCCCGGACAGAAAGAGCACAGATACGCAGTATTTT
CDR3aa: CASSFPDRKSTDTQYF

j_gene: TRBJ2-5
abundance: once
d_gene: .
v_gene: TRBV28
CDR3nt: TGTGCCAGCAGTTTGCCCGTCGGGGCCCAGTACTTC
CDR3aa: CASSLPVGAQYF

j_gene: TRBJ2-7
abundance: .
d_gene: TRBD2
v_gene: TRBV5-1
CDR3nt: TGCGCCAGCAGCTTGGTTGTGGCGGGAGGGGGCGAGCAGTACTTC
CDR3aa: CASSLVVAGGGEQYF

j_gene: TRBJ2-3
abundance: .
d_gene: TRBD2
v_gene: TRBV14
CDR3nt: TGTGCCAGCAGCCAAGACCGGAGGACTAGCGGGATCGCAGATACGCAGTATTTT
CDR3aa: CASSQDRRTSGIADTQYF

j_gene: TRBJ2-5
abundance: .
d_gene: .
v_gene: TRBV19
CDR3nt: TGTGCCAGTAGCGAGGGGAGAACGGAGACCCAGTACTTC
CDR3aa: CASSEGRTETQYF

j_gene: TRBJ2-3
abundance: .
d_gene: .
v_gene: TRBV28
CDR3nt: TGTGCCAGCAGTTTTCGGCTTACAGATACGCAGTATTTT
CDR3aa: CASSFRLTDTQYF